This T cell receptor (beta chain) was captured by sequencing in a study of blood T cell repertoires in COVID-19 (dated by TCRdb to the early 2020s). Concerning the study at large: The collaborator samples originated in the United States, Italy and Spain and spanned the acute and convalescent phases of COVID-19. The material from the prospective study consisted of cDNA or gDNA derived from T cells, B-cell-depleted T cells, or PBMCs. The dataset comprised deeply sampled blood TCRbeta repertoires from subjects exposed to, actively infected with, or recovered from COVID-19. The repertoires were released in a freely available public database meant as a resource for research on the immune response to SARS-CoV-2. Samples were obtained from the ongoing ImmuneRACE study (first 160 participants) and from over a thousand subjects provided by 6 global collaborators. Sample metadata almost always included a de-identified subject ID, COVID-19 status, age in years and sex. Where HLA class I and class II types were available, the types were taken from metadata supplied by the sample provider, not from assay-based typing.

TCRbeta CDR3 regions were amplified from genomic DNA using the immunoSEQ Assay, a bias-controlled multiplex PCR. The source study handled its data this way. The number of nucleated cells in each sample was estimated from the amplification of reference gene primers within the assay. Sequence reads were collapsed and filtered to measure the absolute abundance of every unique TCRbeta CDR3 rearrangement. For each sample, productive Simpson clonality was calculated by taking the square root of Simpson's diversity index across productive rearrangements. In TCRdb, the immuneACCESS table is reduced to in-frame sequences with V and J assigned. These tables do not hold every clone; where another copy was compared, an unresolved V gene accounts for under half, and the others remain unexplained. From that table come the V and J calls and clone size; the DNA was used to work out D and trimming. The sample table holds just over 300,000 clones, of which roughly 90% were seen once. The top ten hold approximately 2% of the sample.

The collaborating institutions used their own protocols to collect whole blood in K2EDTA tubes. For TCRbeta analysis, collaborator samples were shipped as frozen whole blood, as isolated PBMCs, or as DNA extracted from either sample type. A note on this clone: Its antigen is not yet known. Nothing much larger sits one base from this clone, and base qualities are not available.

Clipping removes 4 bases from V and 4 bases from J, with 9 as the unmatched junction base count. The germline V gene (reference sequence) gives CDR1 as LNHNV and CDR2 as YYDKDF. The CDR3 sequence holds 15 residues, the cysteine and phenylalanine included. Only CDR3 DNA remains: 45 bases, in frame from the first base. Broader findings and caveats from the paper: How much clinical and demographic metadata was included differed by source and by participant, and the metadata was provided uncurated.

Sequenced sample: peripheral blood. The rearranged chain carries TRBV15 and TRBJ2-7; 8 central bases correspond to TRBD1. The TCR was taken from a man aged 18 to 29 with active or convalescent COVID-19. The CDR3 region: CATSKGLDRVYEQYF. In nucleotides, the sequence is TGTGCCACCAGCAAAGGTTTGGACAGGGTGTACGAGCAGTACTTC.